The clone carrying this TCR beta chain came up once. Its antigen is undetermined. This sample was taken from a study of CD8+ T cells in alopecia areata. Whole-study results and caveats: Clarity of TCR sharing across patients fell short of that in mice, possibly HLA-related.

The V gene end was trimmed by 6 bases and the J gene end by 0 bases; junction bases not matched to a gene: 10. Germline V gene data show CDR1 as MDHEN and CDR2 as SYDVKM. The CDR3 consists of 16 residues. Treatment: oral pan-JAK inhibitor, 5-10 mg twice daily. RNA was isolated and reverse transcribed to cDNA, the sequencing template. Measured with immunoSEQ multiplex PCR; TCRdb has only the in-frame clones, and not every one. The sample holds about 160,000 clones, just over 65% seen once. The V gene is TRBV28, the J gene TRBJ1-1, with TRBD1 matching over 7 bases. The sequence was collected from a human donor with alopecia areata. The material sequenced was CD4+ T cells sorted from blood, taken at week 4, from a patient treated with tofacitinib. The CDR3 DNA is TGTGCCAGCAGCCGAGATCAGGGGGTCATGAACACTGAAGCTTTCTTT. Its protein product is CASSRDQGVMNTEAFF.